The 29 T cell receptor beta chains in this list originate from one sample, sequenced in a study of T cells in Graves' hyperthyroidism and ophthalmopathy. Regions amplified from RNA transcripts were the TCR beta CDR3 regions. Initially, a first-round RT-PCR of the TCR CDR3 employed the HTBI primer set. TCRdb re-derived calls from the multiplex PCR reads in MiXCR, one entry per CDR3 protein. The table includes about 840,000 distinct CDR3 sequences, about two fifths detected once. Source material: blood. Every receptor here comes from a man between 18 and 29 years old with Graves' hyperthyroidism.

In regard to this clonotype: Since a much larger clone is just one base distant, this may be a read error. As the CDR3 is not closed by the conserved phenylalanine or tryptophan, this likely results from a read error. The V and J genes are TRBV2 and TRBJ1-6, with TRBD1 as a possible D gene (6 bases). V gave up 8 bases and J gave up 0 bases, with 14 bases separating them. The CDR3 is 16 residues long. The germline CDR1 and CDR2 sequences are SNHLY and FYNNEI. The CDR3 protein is CASGRGGSSYNSPLHL. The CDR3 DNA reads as TGTGCCAGCGGGAGGGGGGGAAGCTCCTATAATTCACCCCTCCACCTT.

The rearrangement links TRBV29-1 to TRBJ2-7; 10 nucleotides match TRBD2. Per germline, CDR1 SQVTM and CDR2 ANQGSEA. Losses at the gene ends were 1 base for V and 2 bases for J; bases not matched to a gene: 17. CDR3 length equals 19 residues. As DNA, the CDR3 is TGCAGCGTTGAAGGGGGGACTAGCGCCCTTGGGACCGCCACCTACGAGCAGTACTTC. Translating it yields CSVEGGTSALGTATYEQYF.

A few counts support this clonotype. CDR3 region: CSATGITGGTEAFF. The CDR3 DNA reads TGCAGTGCCACCGGAATAACAGGGGGCACTGAAGCTTTCTTT. This chain links TRBV20-1 with TRBJ1-1; 8 nucleotides align to TRBD1. CDR1 is DFQATT and CDR2 is SNEGSKA in the germline V gene (reference sequence). The CDR3 contains 14 residues. V shed 6 bases and J 4 bases; nucleotides not matched to a gene: 10.

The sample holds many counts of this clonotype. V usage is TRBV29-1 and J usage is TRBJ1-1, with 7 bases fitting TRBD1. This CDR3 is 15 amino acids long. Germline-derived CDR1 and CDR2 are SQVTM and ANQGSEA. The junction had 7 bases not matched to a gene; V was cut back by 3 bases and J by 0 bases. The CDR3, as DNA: TGCAGCGTTGAGGGGGACAGTACCTTGAACACTGAAGCTTTCTTT. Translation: CSVEGDSTLNTEAFF.

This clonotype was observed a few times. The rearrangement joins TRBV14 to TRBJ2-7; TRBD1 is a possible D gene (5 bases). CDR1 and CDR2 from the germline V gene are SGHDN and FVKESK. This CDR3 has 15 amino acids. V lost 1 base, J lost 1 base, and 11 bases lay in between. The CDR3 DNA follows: TGTGCCAGCAGCCAAGTTGGTCAGGGTTCCTACGAGCAGTACTTC. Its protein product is CASSQVGQGSYEQYF.

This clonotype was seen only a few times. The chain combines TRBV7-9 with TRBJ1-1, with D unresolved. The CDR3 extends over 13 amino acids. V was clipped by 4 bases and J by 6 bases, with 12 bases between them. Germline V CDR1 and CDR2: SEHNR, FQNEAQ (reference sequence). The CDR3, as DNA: TGTGCCAGCAGCTCGACGGGGAGCCCTGAAGCTTTCTTT. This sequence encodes CASSSTGSPEAFF.

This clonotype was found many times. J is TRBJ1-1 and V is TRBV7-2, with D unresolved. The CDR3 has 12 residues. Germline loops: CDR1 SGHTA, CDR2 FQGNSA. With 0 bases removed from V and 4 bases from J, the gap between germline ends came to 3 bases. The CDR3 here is CASSLAPTEAFF. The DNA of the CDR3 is TGTGCCAGCAGCTTAGCCCCCACTGAAGCTTTCTTT.

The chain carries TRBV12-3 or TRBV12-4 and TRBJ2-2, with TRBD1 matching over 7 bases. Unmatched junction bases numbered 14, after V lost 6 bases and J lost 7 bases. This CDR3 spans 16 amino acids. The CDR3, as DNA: TGTGCCAGCAGCCAACCGGGACAGACGGTACACGGGGAGCTGTTTTTT. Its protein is CASSQPGQTVHGELFF.

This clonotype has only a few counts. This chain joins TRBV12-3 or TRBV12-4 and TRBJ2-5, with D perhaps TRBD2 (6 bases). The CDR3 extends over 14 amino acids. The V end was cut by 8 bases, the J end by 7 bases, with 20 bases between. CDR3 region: CASAPRRREGTQYF. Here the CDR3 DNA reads TGTGCCAGCGCGCCGCGTCGGCGGGAAGGGACCCAGTACTTC.

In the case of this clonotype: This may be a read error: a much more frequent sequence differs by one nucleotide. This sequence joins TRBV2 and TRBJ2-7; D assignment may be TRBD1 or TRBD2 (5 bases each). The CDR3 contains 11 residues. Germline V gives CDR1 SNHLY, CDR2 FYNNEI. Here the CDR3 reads CASSTGPEQSF. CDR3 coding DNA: TGTGCCAGCAGTACGGGACCTGAGCAGTCCTTC.

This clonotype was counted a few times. CDR3 loop: CASSIGPEPFYGYTF. In nucleotides, the CDR3 is TGTGCCAGTAGTATAGGACCCGAGCCGTTCTATGGCTACACCTTC. The rearrangement links TRBV19 to TRBJ1-2; no firm D call. The length of the CDR3 is 15 residues. Trimming cost V 1 base and J 4 bases, with 13 bases left between them. Germline V gene lookup returns CDR1 LNHDA and CDR2 SQIVND (reference sequence).

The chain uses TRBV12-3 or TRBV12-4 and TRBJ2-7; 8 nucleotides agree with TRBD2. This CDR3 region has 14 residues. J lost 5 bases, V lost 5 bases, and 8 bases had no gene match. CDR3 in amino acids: CASSPSGRGDEQYF. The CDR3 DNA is TGTGCCAGCAGTCCAAGCGGGAGAGGCGACGAGCAGTACTTC.

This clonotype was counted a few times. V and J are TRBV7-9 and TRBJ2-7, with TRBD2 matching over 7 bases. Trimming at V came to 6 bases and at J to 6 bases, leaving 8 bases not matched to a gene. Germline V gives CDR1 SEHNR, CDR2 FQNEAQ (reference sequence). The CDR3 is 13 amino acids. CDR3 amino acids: CASSSSGTIEQYF. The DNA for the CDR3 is TGTGCCAGCAGTTCCAGCGGGACCATCGAGCAGTACTTC.

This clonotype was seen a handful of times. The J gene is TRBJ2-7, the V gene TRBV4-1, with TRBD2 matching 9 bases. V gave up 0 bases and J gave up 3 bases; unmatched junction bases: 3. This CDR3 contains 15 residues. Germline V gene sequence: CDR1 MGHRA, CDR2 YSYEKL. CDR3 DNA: TGCGCCAGCAGCCAAGAACCAGCGGGGGGCTACGAGCAGTACTTC. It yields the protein CASSQEPAGGYEQYF.

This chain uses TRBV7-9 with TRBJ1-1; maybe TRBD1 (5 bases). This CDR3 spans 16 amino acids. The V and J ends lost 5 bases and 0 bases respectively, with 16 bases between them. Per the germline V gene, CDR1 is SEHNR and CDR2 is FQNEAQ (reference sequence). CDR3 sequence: CASSPGTEFMNTEAFF. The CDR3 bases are TGTGCCAGCAGCCCCGGGACGGAGTTTATGAACACTGAAGCTTTCTTT.

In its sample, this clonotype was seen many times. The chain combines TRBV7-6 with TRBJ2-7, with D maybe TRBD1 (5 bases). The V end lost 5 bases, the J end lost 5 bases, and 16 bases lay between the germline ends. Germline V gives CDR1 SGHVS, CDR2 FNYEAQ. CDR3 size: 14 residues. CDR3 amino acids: CASSITPGKDEQYF. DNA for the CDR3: TGTGCCAGCAGCATAACCCCAGGGAAGGACGAGCAGTACTTC.

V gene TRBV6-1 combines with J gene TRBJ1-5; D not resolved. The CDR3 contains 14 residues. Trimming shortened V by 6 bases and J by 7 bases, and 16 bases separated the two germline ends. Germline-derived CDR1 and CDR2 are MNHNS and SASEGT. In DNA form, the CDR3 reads TGTGCCAGCAGGCCGGGCCCAGGAGGGCAGCCCCAGCATTTT. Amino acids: CASRPGPGGQPQHF.

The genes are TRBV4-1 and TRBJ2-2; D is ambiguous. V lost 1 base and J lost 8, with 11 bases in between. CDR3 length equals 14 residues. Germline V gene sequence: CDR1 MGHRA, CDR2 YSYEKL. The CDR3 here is CASSQVVPEGELFF. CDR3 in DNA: TGCGCCAGCAGCCAAGTGGTACCGGAGGGGGAGCTGTTTTTT.

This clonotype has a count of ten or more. The CDR3: CASSSSLRQGRTEAFF. The CDR3 nucleotides read TGTGCCAGCAGCTCAAGCCTTAGGCAGGGAAGGACTGAAGCTTTCTTT. The V gene is TRBV7-6, the J gene TRBJ1-1, with D tentatively TRBD1 (5 bases). V lost 4 bases, J lost 5 bases, and 20 bases lay in between. CDR3 length: 16 residues. The germline CDR1 and CDR2 sequences are SGHVS and FNYEAQ.

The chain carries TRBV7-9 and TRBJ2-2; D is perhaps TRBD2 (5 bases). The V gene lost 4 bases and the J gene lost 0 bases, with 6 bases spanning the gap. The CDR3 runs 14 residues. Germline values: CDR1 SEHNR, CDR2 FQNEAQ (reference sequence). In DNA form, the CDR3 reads TGTGCCAGCAGCTCACTAGCGAACACCGGGGAGCTGTTTTTT. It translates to CASSSLANTGELFF.

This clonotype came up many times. The CDR3, as DNA: TGCAGCGTTCGCGGGGGTTCTAACACCGGGGAGCTGTTTTTT. The encoded protein is CSVRGGSNTGELFF. The rearrangement links TRBV29-1 to TRBJ2-2; the match to TRBD2 covers 7 bases. Trimming at V came to 5 bases and at J to 2 bases, leaving 5 bases not matched to a gene. The length of the CDR3 is 14 residues. Germline loops: CDR1 SQVTM, CDR2 ANQGSEA.

The CDR3 region has the DNA TGCAGTGCTAGCAGGGGACAGAGCTCCTATAATTCACCCCTCCACTTT. Its translation is CSASRGQSSYNSPLHF. The chain employs TRBV20-1 and TRBJ1-6, with 7 bases lining up with TRBD1. Germline trimming cut 3 bases from V and 0 bases from J; bases unmatched to any gene: 5. Germline V CDR1 and CDR2: DFQATT, SNEGSKA (reference sequence). This CDR3 contains 16 residues.

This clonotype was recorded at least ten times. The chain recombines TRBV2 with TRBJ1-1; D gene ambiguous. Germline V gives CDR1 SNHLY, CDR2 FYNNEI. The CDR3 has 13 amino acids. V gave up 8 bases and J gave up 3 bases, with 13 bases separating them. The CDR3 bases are TGTGCCAGCGGCACCTCACCGGACACTGAAGCTTTCTTT. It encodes CASGTSPDTEAFF.

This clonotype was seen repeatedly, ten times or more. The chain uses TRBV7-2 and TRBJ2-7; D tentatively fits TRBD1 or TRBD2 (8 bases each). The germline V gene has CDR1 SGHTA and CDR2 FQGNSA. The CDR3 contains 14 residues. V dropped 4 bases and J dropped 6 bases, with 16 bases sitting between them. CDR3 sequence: CASSSGGQGAEQYF. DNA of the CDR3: TGTGCCAGCAGCTCGGGAGGGCAGGGGGCCGAGCAGTACTTC.

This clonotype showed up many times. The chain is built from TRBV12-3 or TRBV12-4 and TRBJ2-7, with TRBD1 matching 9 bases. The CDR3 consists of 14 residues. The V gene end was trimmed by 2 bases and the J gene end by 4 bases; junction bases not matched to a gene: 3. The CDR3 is CASSLRDRAYEQYF. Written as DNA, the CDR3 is TGTGCCAGCAGTTTAAGGGACAGGGCTTACGAGCAGTACTTC.

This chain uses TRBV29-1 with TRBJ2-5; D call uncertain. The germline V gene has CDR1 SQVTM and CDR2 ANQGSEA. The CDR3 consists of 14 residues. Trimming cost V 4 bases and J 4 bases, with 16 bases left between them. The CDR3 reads CSVASSEQAETQYF. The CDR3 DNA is TGCAGCGTTGCCAGCAGTGAACAAGCAGAGACCCAGTACTTC.

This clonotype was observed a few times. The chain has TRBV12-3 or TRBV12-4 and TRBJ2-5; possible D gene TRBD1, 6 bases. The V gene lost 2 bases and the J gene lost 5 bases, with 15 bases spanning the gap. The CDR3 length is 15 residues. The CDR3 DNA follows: TGTGCCAGCAGTTTATACCCAGGGGTTGGGGAGACCCAGTACTTC. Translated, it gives CASSLYPGVGETQYF.

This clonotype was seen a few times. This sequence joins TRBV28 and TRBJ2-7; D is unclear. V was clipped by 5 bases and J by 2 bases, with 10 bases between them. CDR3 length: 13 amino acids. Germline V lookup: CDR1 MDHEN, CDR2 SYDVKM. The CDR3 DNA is TGTGCCAGCAGTCTAACCGTACCCTACGAGCAGTACTTC. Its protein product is CASSLTVPYEQYF.

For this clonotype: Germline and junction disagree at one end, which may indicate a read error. The CDR3 nucleotides are TGTGCTAGCAGCCGACAGGGGCCAGTCATGAACACTGAAGCTTTCTTT. Translation gives CASSRQGPVMNTEAFF. The V gene is TRBV7-7, the J gene TRBJ1-1; 8 positions agree with TRBD1. Germline lookup yields CDR1 SSHAT and CDR2 FNYEAQ (reference sequence). This CDR3 contains 16 residues. Looking up the rest from reference TRBV7-7 and TRBJ1-1 gives the full variable domain: GAGVSQSPRYKVTKRGQDVTLRCDPISSHATLYWYQQALGQGPEFLTYFNYEAQPDKSGLPSDRFSAERPEGSISTLTIQRTEQRDSAMYRCASSRQGPVMNTEAFFGQGTRLTVV.